This T cell receptor (beta chain) was identified during a study of shared clonotypes between healthy human individuals. In the naive CD8 group, cells lacked CD45RO and were positively selected for CCR7, so terminally differentiated effector memory CD45RA+ cells were left out. Generated by immunoSEQ multiplex PCR, the TCRdb table keeps only in-frame clones and is missing some. The data show roughly 2,000,000 clones, 85% to 95% seen once. Trimming took 3 bases from V and 7 from J, leaving 9 bases between them. The CDR3 spans 13 residues. CDR1 MNHEY and CDR2 SVGAGI come from the germline V gene. In regard to this clone: Its specificity is not known.

Study-wide findings and caveats: Naive CD4 clonotypes were shared across a handful of donors at roughly 5%.

The sequence derives from a man between 18 and 29 years old in good health. Sequencing input: naive CD8+ T cells sorted from blood. The V gene is TRBV6-5, the J gene TRBJ2-2, with D uncertain. Written as DNA, the CDR3 is TGTGCCAGCAGTTATGGCATCGTCGGGGAGCTGTTTTTT. It is translated as CASSYGIVGELFF.